Below are 5 T cell receptor beta chains sequenced from a single sample in a study of T-cell memory formation after mild COVID-19. MiXCR, applied by TCRdb to the 5' RACE reads, yields one record per CDR3 protein. The sample shows fewer than 350,000 distinct CDR3 sequences, approximately 15% of them seen only once. Sequencing was performed on PBMCs or a T cell subset sorted from them (not recorded which). The receptors shown here come from a man between 18 and 35 years old who had mild COVID-19 (a few samples of this study predate the infection). Cell type and time point are not known.

This clonotype was seen more than once but under ten times. The genes are TRBV7-9 and TRBJ2-3; D unclear. Deletions cut 2 bases from V and 4 bases from J, with 4 bases between. Germline lookup yields CDR1 SEHNR and CDR2 FQNEAQ (reference sequence). The CDR3 has 12 amino acids. Here the CDR3 DNA reads TGTGCCAGCAGCTTAATTTCAGATACGCAGTATTTT. Translating it yields CASSLISDTQYF.

The chain is built from TRBV11-2 and TRBJ2-5; D perhaps matches TRBD2 (7 bases). The CDR3 runs 16 residues. Germline assignment: CDR1 SGHAT and CDR2 FQNNGV. The V and J ends lost 0 bases and 5 bases respectively, with 16 bases between them. The CDR3 reads CASSLDRGGSEETQYF. Here the CDR3 DNA reads TGTGCCAGCAGCTTAGATAGGGGGGGATCTGAGGAGACCCAGTACTTC.

This clonotype has ten or more counts. V is TRBV12-3 or TRBV12-4 and J is TRBJ2-3, with a possible D match to TRBD2 (5 bases). The CDR3 length is 13 residues. Trimming removed 7 bases from V and 6 bases from J, with 14 bases in between. The CDR3 protein is CASKLGRFDTQYF. The DNA of the CDR3 is TGTGCCAGCAAACTAGGGCGGTTTGATACGCAGTATTTT.

V and J are TRBV7-2 and TRBJ1-6, with D possibly being TRBD1 (5 bases). This CDR3 region has 15 residues. Germline CDR1 is SGHTA and CDR2 is FQGNSA. V was clipped by 1 base and J by 10 bases, with 14 bases between them. The CDR3 sequence is CASSLDRGLGSPLHF. The CDR3, as DNA: TGTGCCAGCAGCTTAGATCGGGGGTTAGGATCACCCCTCCACTTT. Looking up the rest from reference TRBV7-2 and TRBJ1-6 gives the full variable domain: GAGVSQSPSNKVTEKGKDVELRCDPISGHTALYWYRQSLGQGLEFLIYFQGNSAPDKSGLPSDRFSAERTGGSVSTLTIQRTQQEDSAVYLCASSLDRGLGSPLHFGNGTRLTVT.

This clonotype was picked up a small number of times. V gene TRBV12-3 or TRBV12-4 combines with J gene TRBJ1-6, with D unresolved. V gave up 3 bases and J gave up 8 bases, with 11 bases separating them. The CDR3 totals 14 residues. CDR3 sequence (DNA): TGTGCCAGCAGTTTTCAAGGGCCAGATTCACCCCTCCACTTT. This encodes CASSFQGPDSPLHF.